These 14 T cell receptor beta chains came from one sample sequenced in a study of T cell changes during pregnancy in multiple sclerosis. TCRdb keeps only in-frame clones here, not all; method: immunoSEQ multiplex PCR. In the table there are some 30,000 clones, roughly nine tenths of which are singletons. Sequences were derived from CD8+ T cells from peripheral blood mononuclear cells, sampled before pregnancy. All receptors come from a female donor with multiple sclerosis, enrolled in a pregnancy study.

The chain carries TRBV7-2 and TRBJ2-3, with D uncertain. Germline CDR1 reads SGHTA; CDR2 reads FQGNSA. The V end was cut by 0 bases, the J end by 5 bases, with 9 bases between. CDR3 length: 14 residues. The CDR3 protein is CASSLAVSQDTQYF. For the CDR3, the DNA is TGTGCCAGCAGCTTAGCGGTTAGCCAAGATACGCAGTATTTT.

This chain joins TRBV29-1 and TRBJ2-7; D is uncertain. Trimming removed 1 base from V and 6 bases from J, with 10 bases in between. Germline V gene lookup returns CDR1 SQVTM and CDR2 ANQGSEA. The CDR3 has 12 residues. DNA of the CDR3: TGCAGCGTTGAAGGGAGAGGATCCGAGCAGTACTTC. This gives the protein CSVEGRGSEQYF.

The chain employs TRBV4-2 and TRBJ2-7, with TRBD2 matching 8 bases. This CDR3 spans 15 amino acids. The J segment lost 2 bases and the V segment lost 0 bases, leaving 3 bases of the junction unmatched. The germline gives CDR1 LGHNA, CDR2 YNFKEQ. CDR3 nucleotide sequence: TGTGCCAGCAGCCAAGAGAGCGGGGGACCCTACGAGCAGTACTTC. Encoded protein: CASSQESGGPYEQYF.

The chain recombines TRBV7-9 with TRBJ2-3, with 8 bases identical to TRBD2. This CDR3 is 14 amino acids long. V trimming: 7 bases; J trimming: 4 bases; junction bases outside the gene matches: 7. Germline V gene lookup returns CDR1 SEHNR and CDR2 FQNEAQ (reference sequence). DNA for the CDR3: TGTGCCAGCAATAAGCGGGGGAGGCCAGATACGCAGTATTTT. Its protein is CASNKRGRPDTQYF.

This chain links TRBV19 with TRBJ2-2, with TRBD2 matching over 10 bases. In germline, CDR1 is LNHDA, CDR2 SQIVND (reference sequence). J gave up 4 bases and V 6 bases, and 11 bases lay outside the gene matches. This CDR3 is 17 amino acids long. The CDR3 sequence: CASSHWGLAGVTGELFF. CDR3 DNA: TGTGCCAGTAGCCATTGGGGGCTAGCGGGGGTCACCGGGGAGCTGTTTTTT.

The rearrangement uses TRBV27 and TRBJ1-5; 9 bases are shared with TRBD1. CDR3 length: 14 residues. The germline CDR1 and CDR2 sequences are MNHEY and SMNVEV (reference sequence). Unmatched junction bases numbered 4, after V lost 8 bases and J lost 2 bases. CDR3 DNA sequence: TGTGCCAGCCTTAGGACAGGGGGCAATCAGCCCCAGCATTTT. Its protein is CASLRTGGNQPQHF.

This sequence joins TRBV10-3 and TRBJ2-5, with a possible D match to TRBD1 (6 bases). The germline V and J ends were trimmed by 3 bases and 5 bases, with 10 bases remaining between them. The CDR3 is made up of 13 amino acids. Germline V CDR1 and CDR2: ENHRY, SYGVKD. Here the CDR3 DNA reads TGTGCCATCAGTGATTCAGGGGTCGAGACCCAGTACTTC. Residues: CAISDSGVETQYF.

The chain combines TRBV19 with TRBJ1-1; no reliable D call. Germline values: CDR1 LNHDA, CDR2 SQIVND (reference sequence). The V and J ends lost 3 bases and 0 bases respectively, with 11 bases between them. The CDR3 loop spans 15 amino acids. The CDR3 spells CASSIEETLNTEAFF. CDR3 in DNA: TGTGCCAGTAGTATCGAGGAAACCTTGAACACTGAAGCTTTCTTT.

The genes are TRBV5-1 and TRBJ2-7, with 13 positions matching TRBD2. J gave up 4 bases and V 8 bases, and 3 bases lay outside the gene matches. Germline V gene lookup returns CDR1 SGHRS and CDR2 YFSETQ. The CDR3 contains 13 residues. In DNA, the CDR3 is TGCGCCAGTCGACTAGCGGGGGGTTACGAGCAGTACTTC. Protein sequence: CASRLAGGYEQYF.

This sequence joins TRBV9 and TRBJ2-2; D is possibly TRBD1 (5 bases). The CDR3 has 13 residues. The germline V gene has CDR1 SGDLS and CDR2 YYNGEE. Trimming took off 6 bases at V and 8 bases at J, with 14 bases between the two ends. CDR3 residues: CASTNGAPGELFF. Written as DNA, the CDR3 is TGTGCCAGCACCAATGGGGCACCGGGGGAGCTGTTTTTT.

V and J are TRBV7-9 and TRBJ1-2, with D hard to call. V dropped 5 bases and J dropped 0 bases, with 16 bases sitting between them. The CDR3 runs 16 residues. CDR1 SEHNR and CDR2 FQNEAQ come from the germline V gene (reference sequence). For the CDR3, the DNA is TGTGCCAGCAGCGTGCTGCGGGCCTCAGCTAACTATGGCTACACCTTC. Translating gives CASSVLRASANYGYTF.

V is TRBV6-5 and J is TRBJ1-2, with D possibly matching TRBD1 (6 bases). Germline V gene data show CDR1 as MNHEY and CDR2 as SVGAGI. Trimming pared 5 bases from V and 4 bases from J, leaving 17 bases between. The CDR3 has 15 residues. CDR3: CASSALRGGVYGYTF. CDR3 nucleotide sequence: TGTGCCAGCAGTGCTCTTCGCGGGGGCGTCTATGGCTACACCTTC.

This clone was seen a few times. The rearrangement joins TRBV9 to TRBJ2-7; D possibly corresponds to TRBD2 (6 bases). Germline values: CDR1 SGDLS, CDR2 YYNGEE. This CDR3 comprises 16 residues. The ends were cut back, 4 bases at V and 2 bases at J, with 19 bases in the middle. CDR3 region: CASSPRFEGLTYEQYF. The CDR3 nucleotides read TGTGCCAGCAGCCCCCGGTTTGAGGGACTCACCTACGAGCAGTACTTC.

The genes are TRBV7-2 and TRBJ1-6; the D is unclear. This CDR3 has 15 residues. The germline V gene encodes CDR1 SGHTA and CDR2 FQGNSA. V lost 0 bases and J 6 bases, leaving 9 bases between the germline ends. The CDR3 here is CASSLALYPNSPLHF. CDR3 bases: TGTGCCAGCAGCTTAGCCCTATACCCTAATTCACCCCTCCACTTT.